This is a list of T cell receptor beta chains from one sample in a study of shared clonotypes between healthy human individuals. Libraries were prepared by immunoSEQ multiplex PCR; TCRdb keeps only in-frame clonotypes and omits some of them. The data contain over 2 million clones, about 95% of them singletons. The source material was naive CD8+ T cells sorted from blood. All receptors derive from a man between 18 and 29 years old in good health. Both conserved end residues are trimmed from each CDR3.

>TRBJ2-7|TRBV9
ASSPTPRREDLYEQY
>TRBJ2-1|TRBV6-6
ASSYLGDEQF
>TRBJ1-4|TRBV7-9
ASSSLTGVNEKLF
>TRBJ2-7|TRBV5-4
ASSFQGAGEQY
>TRBJ2-1|TRBV4-3
ASSQVHGNSYNEQF
>TRBJ1-1|TRBV30
AFTSWGTNTEAF
>TRBJ2-7|TRBV27
ASSLMDSYEQY
>TRBJ1-1|TRBV4-2
ASSQGAFEAF
>TRBJ2-7|TRBV4-1
ASSQDGGYEQY
>TRBJ1-2|TRBV29-1
SVVLREEYGYT
>TRBJ1-1|TRBV5-5
ASRKGAMNTEAF
>TRBJ1-6|TRBV7-2
ASSPDLDREDSYNSPLH
>TRBJ2-5|TRBV7-6
ASSKTGGAETQY